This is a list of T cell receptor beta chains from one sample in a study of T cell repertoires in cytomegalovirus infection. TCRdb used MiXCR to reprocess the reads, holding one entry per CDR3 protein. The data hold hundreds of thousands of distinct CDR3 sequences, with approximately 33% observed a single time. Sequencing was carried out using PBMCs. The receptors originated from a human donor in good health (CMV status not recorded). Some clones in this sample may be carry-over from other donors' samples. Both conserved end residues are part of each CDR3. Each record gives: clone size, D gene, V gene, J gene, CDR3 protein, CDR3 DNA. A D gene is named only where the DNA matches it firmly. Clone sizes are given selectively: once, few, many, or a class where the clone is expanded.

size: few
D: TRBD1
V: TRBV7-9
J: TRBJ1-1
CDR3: CASSQRQGQNEAFF
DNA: TGTGCCAGCAGCCAGCGACAGGGTCAGAATGAAGCTTTCTTT

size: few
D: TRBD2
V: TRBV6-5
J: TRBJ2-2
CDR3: CATGYNWAGAGELFF
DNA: TGTGCCACAGGTTACAACTGGGCGGGGGCCGGGGAGCTGTTTTTT

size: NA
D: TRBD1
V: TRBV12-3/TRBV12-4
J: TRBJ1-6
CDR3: CAISFRAGGLPLHF
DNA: TGTGCCATCAGTTTCCGGGCAGGGGGCCTCCCCCTCCACTTT

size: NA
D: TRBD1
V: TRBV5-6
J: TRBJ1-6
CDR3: CTSSLGPTGGVSPLHF
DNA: TGTACCAGCAGCTTGGGCCCTACAGGGGGAGTTTCACCCCTCCACTTT

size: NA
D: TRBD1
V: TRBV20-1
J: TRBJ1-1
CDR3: CSARQGEGAEAFF
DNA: TGCAGTGCCAGACAGGGTGAGGGGGCTGAAGCTTTCTTT

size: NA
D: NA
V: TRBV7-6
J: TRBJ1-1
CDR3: CASSLAGAVTEAFF
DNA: TGTGCCAGCAGCTTAGCGGGGGCGGTCACTGAAGCTTTCTTT

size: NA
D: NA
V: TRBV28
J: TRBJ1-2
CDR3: CASSFLPPGPNYGYTF
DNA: TGTGCCAGCAGTTTCCTGCCCCCCGGCCCGAACTATGGCTACACCTTC

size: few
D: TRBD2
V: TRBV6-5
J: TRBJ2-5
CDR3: CASSSLTSGGAKTQYF
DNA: TGTGCCAGCAGTTCCTTGACTAGCGGGGGGGCAAAGACCCAGTACTTC

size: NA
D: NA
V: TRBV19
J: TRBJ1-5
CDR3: CASSIDRVFGSPRPQHF
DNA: TGTGCCAGTAGTATAGATCGGGTATTTGGGTCTCCGAGGCCCCAGCATTTT

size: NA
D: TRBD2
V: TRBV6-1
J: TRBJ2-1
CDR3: CASSEGGANYNEQFF
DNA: TGTGCCAGCAGTGAGGGAGGGGCGAACTACAATGAGCAGTTCTTC

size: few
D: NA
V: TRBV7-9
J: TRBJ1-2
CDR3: CASSSWTANRLGYGYTF
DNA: TGTGCCAGCAGCTCCTGGACAGCTAACCGTTTAGGCTATGGCTACACCTTC

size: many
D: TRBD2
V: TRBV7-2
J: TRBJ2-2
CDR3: CASSQTSGGADGTGELFF
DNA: TGTGCCAGCAGCCAGACTAGCGGGGGGGCCGACGGCACCGGGGAGCTGTTTTTT

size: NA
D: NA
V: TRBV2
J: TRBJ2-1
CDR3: CASSERRQIGNEQFF
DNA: TGTGCCAGCAGTGAGAGGCGGCAGATCGGAAATGAGCAGTTCTTC

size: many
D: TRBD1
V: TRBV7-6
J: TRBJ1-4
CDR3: CASSLGQINEKLFF
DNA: TGTGCCAGCAGCTTGGGACAGATTAATGAAAAACTGTTTTTT

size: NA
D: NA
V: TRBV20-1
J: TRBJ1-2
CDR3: CSATSPRDGYTF
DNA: TGCAGTGCTACTTCCCCCAGGGACGGCTACACCTTC

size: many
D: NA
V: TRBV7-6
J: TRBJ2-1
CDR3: CASSLDGGRGNEQFF
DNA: TGTGCCAGCAGCTTAGATGGGGGCCGGGGCAATGAGCAGTTCTTC

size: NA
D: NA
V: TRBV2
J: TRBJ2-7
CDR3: CASSPVEAVQYF
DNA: TGTGCCAGCAGCCCGGTTGAAGCGGTGCAGTACTTC

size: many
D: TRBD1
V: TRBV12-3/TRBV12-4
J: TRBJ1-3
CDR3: CASRSALGQRSQSSGNTIYF
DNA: TGTGCCAGCAGGAGTGCCCTGGGACAGCGGTCCCAAAGCTCTGGAAACACCATATATTTT

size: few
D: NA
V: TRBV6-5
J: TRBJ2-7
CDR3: CASSYWGTSYEQYF
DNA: TGTGCCAGCAGTTACTGGGGGACCTCCTACGAGCAGTACTTC

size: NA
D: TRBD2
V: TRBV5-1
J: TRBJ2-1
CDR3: CASSLVPGLAGNNEQFF
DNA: TGCGCCAGCAGCCTGGTCCCGGGACTAGCCGGGAACAATGAGCAGTTCTTC

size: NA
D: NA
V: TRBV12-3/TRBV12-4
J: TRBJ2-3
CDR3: CASRDIGGTQYF
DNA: TGTGCCAGCAGAGACATTGGGGGTACGCAGTATTTT

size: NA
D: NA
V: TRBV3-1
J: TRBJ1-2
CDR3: CASSEGQSPSQDYGYTF
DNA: TGTGCCAGCAGCGAAGGACAGAGCCCTTCCCAGGACTATGGCTACACCTTC

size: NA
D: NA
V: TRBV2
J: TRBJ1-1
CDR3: CASLNTEAFF
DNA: TGTGCCAGCTTGAACACTGAAGCTTTCTTT

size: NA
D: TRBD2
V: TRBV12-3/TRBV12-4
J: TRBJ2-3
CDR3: CASSLPSGGASTKVRPDTQYF
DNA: TGTGCCAGCAGTTTACCTAGCGGGGGGGCGTCAACTAAAGTACGACCAGATACGCAGTATTTT

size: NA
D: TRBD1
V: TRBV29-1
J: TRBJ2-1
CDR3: CSVVWDSPDLSSYNEQFF
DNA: TGCAGCGTTGTATGGGACAGCCCCGATTTGAGCTCCTACAATGAGCAGTTCTTC

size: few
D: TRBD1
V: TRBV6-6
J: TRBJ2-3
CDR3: CASRRQGRTDTQYF
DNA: TGTGCCAGCAGAAGACAGGGCCGCACAGATACGCAGTATTTT

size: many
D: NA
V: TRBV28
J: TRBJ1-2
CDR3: CASRSGVTYGYTF
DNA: TGTGCCAGCAGGTCCGGGGTTACCTATGGCTACACCTTC

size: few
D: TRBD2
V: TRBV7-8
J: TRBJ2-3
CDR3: CASSLLAGAGSPDTQYF
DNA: TGTGCCAGCAGCTTACTAGCGGGGGCCGGCAGCCCAGATACGCAGTATTTT

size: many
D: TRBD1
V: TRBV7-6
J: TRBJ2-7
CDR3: CASSSSGTGLYEQYF
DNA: TGTGCCAGCAGCTCCTCCGGGACAGGGTTATACGAGCAGTACTTC

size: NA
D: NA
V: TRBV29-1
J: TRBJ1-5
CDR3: CSVEMGRVQPQHF
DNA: TGCAGCGTTGAAATGGGTCGGGTTCAGCCCCAGCATTTT

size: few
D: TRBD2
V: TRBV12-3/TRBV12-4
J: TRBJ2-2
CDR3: CASSLELAGGHGELFF
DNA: TGTGCCAGCAGTTTAGAGCTAGCGGGGGGGCACGGGGAGCTGTTTTTT

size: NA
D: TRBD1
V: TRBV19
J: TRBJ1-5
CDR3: CAAGPYRGLDQPQHF
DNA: TGTGCCGCTGGCCCCTACAGGGGGCTAGATCAGCCCCAGCATTTT

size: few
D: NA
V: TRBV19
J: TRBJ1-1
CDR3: CASSHGFTEAFF
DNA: TGTGCCAGTAGTCACGGATTCACTGAAGCTTTCTTT

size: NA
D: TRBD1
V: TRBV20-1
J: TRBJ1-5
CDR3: CSAKGQGARGGQPQHF
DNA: TGCAGTGCTAAAGGACAGGGGGCGCGGGGAGGTCAGCCCCAGCATTTT

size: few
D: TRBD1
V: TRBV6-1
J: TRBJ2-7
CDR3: CASSVGTGKDEQYF
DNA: TGTGCCAGCAGTGTCGGGACAGGGAAGGACGAGCAGTACTTC

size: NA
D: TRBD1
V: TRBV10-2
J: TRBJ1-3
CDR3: CASRETGSGNTIYF
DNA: TGCGCCAGCAGGGAGACAGGGTCTGGAAACACCATATATTTT

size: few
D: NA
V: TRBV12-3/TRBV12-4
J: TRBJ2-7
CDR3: CASSHRASYEQYF
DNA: TGTGCCAGCAGTCACAGGGCGTCCTACGAGCAGTACTTC

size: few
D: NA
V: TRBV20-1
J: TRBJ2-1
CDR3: CSARDSRGYNEQFF
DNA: TGCAGTGCTAGAGATTCTCGTGGGTACAATGAGCAGTTCTTC

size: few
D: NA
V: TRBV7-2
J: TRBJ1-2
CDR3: CASSSLNGYTF
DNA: TGTGCCAGCAGCTCGTTAAATGGCTACACCTTC

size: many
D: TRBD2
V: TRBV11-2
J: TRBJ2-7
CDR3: CASSSPAPSGGVTYEQYF
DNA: TGTGCCAGCAGCTCGCCCGCACCCTCCGGGGGGGTAACCTACGAGCAGTACTTC

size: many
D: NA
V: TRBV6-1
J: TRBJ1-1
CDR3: CASRDSGRVTEAFF
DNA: TGTGCCAGCCGCGACTCGGGGCGGGTCACTGAAGCTTTCTTT

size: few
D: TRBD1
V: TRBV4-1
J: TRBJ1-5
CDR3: CASSQARGLGNQPQHF
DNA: TGTGCCAGCAGCCAAGCCAGGGGGCTCGGTAATCAGCCCCAGCATTTT

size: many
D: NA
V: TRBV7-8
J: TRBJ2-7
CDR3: CASSHTVVSVGGEQYF
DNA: TGTGCCAGCAGCCATACCGTCGTGTCCGTAGGGGGCGAGCAGTACTTC

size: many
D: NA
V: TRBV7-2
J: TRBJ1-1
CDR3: CASSKNRDKAFF
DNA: TGTGCCAGCAGCAAAAACAGGGATAAAGCTTTCTTT

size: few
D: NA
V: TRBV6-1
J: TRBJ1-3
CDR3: CASSATGTGNTIYF
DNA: TGTGCCAGCAGTGCAACAGGGACGGGAAACACCATATATTTT